What follows are 2 T cell receptor beta chains derived from one specimen sequenced in a study of cytomegalovirus exposure and HLA in healthy donors. The PCR ran on 60 Vbeta and 13 Jbeta primers. TCRdb's table, derived via immunoSEQ multiplex PCR, lists solely in-frame clones and lacks some. The sample has around 170,000 clones, 81% seen once; the top ten hold 1.3%. Input material: PBMCs. The origin of the receptors is a man aged 45 to 65 in good health and CMV-seropositive.

The chain uses TRBV10-3 and TRBJ1-2, with D maybe TRBD1 (5 bases). CDR1 is ENHRY and CDR2 is SYGVKD in the germline V gene. This CDR3 is 13 amino acids long. The V end lost 9 bases, the J end lost 2 bases, and 13 bases lay between the germline ends. The chain's CDR3 is CAISGISNYGYTF. The CDR3 DNA reads as TGTGCCATATCAGGGATTTCCAACTATGGCTACACCTTC.

CDR3 DNA sequence: TGTGCCACCAGCCGACGGGGTAACTATAATTCACCCCTCCACTTT. Encoded protein: CATSRRGNYNSPLHF. The V and J genes are TRBV15 and TRBJ1-6; D gene uncertain. V lost 5 bases and J lost 3, with 11 bases in between. The CDR3 contains 15 residues. The germline V gene has CDR1 LNHNV and CDR2 YYDKDF (reference sequence).